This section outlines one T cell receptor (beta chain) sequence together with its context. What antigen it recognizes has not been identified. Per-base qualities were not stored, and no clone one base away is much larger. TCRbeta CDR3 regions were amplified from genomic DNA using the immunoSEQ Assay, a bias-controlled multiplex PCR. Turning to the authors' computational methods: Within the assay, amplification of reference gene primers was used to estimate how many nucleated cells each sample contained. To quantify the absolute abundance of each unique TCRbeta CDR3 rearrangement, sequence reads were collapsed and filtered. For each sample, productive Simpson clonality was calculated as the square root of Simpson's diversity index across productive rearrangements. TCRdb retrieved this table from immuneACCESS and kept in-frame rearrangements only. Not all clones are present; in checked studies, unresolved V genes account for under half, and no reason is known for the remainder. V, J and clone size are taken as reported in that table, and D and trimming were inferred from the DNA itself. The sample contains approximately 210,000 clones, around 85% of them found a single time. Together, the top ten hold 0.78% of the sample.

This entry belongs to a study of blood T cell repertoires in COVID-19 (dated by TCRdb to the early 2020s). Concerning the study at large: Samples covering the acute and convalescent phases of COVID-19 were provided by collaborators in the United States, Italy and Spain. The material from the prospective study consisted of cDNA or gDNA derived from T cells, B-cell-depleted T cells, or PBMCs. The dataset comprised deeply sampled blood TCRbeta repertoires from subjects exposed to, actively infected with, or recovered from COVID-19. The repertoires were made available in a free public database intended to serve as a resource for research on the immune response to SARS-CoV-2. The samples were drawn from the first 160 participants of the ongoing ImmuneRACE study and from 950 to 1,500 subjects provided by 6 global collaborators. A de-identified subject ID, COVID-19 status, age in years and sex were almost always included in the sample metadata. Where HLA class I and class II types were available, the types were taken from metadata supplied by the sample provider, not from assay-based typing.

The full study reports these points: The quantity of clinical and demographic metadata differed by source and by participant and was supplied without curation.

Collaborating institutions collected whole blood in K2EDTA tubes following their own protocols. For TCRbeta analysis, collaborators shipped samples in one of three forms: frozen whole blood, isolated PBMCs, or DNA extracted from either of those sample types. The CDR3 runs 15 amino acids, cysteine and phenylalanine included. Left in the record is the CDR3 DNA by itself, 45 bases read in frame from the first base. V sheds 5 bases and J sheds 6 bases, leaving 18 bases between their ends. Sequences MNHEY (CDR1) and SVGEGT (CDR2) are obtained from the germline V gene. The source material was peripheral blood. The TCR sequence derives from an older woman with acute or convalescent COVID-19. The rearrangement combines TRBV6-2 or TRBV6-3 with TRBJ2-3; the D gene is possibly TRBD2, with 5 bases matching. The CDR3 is CASSRQRRNGDTQYF. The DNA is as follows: TGTGCCAGCAGTCGCCAGCGGAGGAATGGGGATACGCAGTATTTT.